The 4 T cell receptor beta chains below all came from one sample that was sequenced in a study of T cells in Graves' hyperthyroidism and ophthalmopathy. RNA transcripts provided the source from which TCR beta CDR3 regions were amplified. The study used the HTBI primer set for a first-round RT-PCR of the TCR CDR3. TCRdb called the multiplex PCR reads again in MiXCR, with one record for every CDR3 protein. The sample has more than 500,000 distinct CDR3 sequences; more than 15% are singletons. Sequencing used blood. These receptors all stem from a woman aged 25 to 39 with Graves' ophthalmopathy.

On this clonotype: This may be a read error, as it is one base from a much larger clone. The chain uses TRBV2 and TRBJ2-2; 9 bases are shared with TRBD2. The CDR3 has 15 residues. Looked up from germline, CDR1 is SNHLY and CDR2 is FYNNEI. V lost 1 base and J lost 14; bases outside the gene matches: 11. This chain's CDR3 is CASSEDSQAGGGLFF. CDR3 nucleotides: TGTGCCAGCAGTGAAGATTCGCAGGCGGGAGGGGGACTGTTTTTT.

In this sample, this clonotype turned up many times. The rearrangement uses TRBV7-2 and TRBJ2-5; D gene unclear. This CDR3 is built from 14 residues. Trimming took off 1 base at V and 1 base at J, with 7 bases between the two ends. From germline, CDR1 is SGHTA and CDR2 FQGNSA. CDR3 nucleotides: TGTGCCAGCAGCTTAGAACAGACCCAAGAGACCCAGTACTTC. It yields the protein CASSLEQTQETQYF.

This clonotype came up many times. V and J are TRBV5-1 and TRBJ1-4, with D perhaps TRBD1 (5 bases). CDR3 length: 14 residues. Germline V gives CDR1 SGHRS, CDR2 YFSETQ. The germline V and J ends were trimmed by 3 bases and 6 bases, with 12 bases remaining between them. This CDR3 reads CASSWGGGDEKLFF. Here the CDR3 DNA reads TGCGCCAGCAGCTGGGGGGGAGGCGATGAAAAACTGTTTTTT.

As concerns this clonotype: Germline and junction disagree at one end, which may indicate a read error. The DNA for the CDR3 is TGCGCCAGCAGACCCACAGGGGGCTACGGGCAGTACTTC. This translates into CASRPTGGYGQYF. The V and J genes are TRBV5-1 and TRBJ2-7, with 9 bases identical to TRBD1. Germline CDR1 SGHRS, CDR2 YFSETQ. This CDR3 region has 13 residues.